This TCR beta chain came from a study of cytomegalovirus exposure and HLA in healthy donors. On the study more broadly: It was reported in a later analysis that the same platform had been used for the approximately 120 validation repertoires as for the 550 to 750 first-cohort repertoires. Study outcomes and limitations: Reported results showed that the classifier diagnosed cytomegalovirus status with high specificity and sensitivity. TCR beta chains numbering some 160 were designated cytomegalovirus-associated.

TCRdb keeps only in-frame clones here, not all; method: immunoSEQ multiplex PCR. This table holds around 170,000 clones, 85% found once. As regards this clone: The antigen remains unidentified.

The CDR3 length is 17 residues. This TCR came from a man younger than 35 in good health and CMV-seropositive. The gene calls are TRBV21-1 and TRBJ2-2; the table gives TRBD2 as D, unverified against the DNA. TRBV21-1 is a pseudogene segment. The sequenced sample was PBMCs. CDR3 bases: TGTGCCAGCAGCAAAAGCGGGGGGCAGGGGAACACCGGGGAGCTGTTTTTT. Translated: CASSKSGGQGNTGELFF.